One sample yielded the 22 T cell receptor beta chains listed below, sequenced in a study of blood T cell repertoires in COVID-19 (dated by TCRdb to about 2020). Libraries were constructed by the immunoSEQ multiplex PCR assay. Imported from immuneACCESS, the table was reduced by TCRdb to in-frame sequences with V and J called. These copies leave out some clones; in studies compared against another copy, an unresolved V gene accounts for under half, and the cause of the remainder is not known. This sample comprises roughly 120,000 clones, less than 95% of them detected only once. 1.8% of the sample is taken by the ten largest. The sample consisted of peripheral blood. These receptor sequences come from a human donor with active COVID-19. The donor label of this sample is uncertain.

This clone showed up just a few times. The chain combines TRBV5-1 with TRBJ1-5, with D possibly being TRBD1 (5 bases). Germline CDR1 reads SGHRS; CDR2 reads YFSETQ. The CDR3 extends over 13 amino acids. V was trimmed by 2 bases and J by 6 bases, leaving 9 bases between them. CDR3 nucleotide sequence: TGCGCCAGCAGCTTCAGGGTTGGTCAGCCCCAGCATTTT. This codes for CASSFRVGQPQHF. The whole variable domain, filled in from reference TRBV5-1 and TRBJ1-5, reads KAGVTQTPRYLIKTRGQQVTLSCSPISGHRSVSWYQQTPGQGLQFLFEYFSETQRNKGNFPGRFSGRQFSNSRSEMNVSTLELGDSALYLCASSFRVGQPQHFGDGTRLSIL.

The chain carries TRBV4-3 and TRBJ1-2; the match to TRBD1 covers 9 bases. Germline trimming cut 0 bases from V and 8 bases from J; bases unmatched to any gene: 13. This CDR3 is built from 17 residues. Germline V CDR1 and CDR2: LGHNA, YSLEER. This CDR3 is CASSQDIFGGQGEGYTF. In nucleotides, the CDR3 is TGCGCCAGCAGCCAAGATATATTTGGGGGACAGGGTGAGGGCTACACCTTC.

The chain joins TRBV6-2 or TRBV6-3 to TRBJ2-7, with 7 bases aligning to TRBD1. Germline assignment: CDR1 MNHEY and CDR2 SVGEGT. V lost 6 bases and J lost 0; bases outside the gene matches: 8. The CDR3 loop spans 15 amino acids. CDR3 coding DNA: TGTGCCAGCAGCCGGGACAGCTCGAGCTCCTACGAGCAGTACTTC. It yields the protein CASSRDSSSSYEQYF.

The CDR3 region is CASSLAQGPSGANVLTF. In nucleotides, the CDR3 is TGTGCCAGCAGCTTGGCCCAGGGCCCCTCTGGGGCCAACGTCCTGACTTTC. The gene calls are TRBV5-6 and TRBJ2-6; D perhaps matches TRBD1 (5 bases). Germline CDR1 SGHDT, CDR2 YYEEEE. This CDR3 contains 17 residues. V lost 0 bases, J lost 0 bases, and 10 bases lay in between.

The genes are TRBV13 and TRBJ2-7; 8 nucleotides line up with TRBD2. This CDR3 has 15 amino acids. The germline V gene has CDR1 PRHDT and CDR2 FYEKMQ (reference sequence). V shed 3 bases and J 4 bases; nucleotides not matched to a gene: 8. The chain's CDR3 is CASSFGRGGVYEQYF. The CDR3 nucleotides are TGTGCCAGCAGCTTCGGACGGGGGGGAGTGTACGAGCAGTACTTC.

The CDR3 region is CSARTGGTGELFF. The DNA of the CDR3 is TGCAGCGCGCGGACAGGGGGAACCGGGGAGCTGTTTTTT. The chain employs TRBV29-1 and TRBJ2-2; 10 nucleotides agree with TRBD1. J gave up 5 bases and V 7 bases, and 4 bases lay outside the gene matches. In germline, CDR1 is SQVTM, CDR2 ANQGSEA. The CDR3 loop spans 13 amino acids.

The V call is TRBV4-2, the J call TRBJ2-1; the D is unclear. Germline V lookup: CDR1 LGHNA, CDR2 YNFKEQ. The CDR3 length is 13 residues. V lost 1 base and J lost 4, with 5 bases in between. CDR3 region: CASSQVRYNEQFF. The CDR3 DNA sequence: TGTGCCAGCAGCCAAGTCAGATACAATGAGCAGTTCTTC.

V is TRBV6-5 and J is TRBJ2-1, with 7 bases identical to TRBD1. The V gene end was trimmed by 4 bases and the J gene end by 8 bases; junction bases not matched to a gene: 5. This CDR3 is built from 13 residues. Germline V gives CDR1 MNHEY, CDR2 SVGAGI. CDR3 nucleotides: TGTGCCAGCAGTTCTGCGACAGGGCATGAGCAGTTCTTC. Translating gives CASSSATGHEQFF.

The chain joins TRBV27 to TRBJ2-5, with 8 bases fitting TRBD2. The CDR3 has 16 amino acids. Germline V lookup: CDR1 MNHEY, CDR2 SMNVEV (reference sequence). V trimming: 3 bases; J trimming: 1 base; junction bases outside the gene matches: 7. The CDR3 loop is CASSFNGGAVQETQYF. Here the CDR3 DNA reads TGTGCCAGCAGTTTTAACGGGGGGGCCGTCCAAGAGACCCAGTACTTC.

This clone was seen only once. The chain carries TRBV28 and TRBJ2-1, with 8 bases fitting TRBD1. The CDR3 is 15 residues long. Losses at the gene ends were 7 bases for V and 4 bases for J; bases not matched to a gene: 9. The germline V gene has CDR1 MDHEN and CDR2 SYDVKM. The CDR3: CASTTGGFRYNEQFF. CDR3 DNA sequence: TGTGCCAGCACCACAGGGGGGTTTAGATACAATGAGCAGTTCTTC.

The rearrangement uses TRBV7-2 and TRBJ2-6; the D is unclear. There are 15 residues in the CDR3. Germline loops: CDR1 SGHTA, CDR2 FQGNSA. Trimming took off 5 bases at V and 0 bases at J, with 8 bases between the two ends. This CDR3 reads CASSAKSSGANVLTF. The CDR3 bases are TGTGCCAGCAGCGCAAAGAGCTCTGGGGCCAACGTCCTGACTTTC.

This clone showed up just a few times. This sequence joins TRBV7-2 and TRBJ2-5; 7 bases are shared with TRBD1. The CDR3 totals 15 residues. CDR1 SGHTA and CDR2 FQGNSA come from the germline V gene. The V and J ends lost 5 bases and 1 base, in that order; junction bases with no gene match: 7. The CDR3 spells CASSALGTAQETQYF. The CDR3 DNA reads TGTGCCAGCAGCGCGCTAGGGACAGCCCAAGAGACCCAGTACTTC. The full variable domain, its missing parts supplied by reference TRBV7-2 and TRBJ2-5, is GAGVSQSPSNKVTEKGKDVELRCDPISGHTALYWYRQSLGQGLEFLIYFQGNSAPDKSGLPSDRFSAERTGGSVSTLTIQRTQQEDSAVYLCASSALGTAQETQYFGPGTRLLVL.

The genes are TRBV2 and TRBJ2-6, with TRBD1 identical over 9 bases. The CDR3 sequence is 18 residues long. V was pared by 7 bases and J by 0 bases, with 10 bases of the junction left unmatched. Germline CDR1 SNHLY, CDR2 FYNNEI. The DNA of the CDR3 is TGTGCCAGCAAGCGGAGGACAGGGGTGTTCTCTGGGGCCAACGTCCTGACTTTC. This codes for CASKRRTGVFSGANVLTF.

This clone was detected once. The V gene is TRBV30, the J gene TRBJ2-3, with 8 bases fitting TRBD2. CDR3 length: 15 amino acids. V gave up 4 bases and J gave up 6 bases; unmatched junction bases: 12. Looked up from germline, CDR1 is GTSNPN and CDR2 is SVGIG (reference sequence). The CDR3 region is CAWILRGAPRDTQYF. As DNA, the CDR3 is TGTGCCTGGATTTTGCGGGGGGCCCCCCGGGATACGCAGTATTTT.

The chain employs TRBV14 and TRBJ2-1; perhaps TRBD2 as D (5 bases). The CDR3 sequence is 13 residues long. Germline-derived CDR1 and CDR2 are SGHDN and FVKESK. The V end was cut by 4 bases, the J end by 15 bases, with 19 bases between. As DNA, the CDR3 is TGTGCCAGCAGCCCTATCTCGCCTTCGGGGTTGTTCTTC. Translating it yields CASSPISPSGLFF.

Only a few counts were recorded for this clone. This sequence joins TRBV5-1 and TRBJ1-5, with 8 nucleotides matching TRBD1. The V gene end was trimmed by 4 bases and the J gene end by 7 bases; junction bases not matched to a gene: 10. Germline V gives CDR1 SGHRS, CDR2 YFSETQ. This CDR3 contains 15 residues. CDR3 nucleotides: TGCGCCAGCAGCGGAGGACAGGGACCTGAACAGCCCCAGCATTTT. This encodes CASSGGQGPEQPQHF.

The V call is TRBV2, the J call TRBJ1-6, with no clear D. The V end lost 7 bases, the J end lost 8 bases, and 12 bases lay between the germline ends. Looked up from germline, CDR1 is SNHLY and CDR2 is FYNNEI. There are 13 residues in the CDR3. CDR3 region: CASNLGVYSPLHF. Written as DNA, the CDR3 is TGTGCCAGCAATCTCGGGGTATATTCACCCCTCCACTTT. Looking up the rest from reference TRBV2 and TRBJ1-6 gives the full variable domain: EPEVTQTPSHQVTQMGQEVILRCVPISNHLYFYWYRQILGQKVEFLVSFYNNEISEKSEIFDDQFSVERPDGSNFTLKIRSTKLEDSAMYFCASNLGVYSPLHFGNGTRLTVT.

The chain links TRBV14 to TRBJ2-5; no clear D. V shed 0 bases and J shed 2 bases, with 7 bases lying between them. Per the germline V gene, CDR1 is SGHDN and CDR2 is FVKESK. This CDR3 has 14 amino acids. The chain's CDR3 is CASSQDGMQETQYF. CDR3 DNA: TGTGCCAGCAGCCAAGATGGCATGCAAGAGACCCAGTACTTC.

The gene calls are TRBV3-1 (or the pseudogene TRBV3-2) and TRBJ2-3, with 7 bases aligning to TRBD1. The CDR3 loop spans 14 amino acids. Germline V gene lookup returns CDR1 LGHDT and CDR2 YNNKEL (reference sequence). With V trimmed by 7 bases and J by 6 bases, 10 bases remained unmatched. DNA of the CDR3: TGTGCCAGCAATAGAAGGGGGCTGGGTGATACGCAGTATTTT. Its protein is CASNRRGLGDTQYF.

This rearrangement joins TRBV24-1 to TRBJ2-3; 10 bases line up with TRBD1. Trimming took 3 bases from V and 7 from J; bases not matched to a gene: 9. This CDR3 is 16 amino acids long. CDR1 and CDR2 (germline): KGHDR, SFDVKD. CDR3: CATSDQTGGDMNTQYF. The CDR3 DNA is TGTGCCACCAGTGATCAGACAGGGGGCGATATGAATACGCAGTATTTT.

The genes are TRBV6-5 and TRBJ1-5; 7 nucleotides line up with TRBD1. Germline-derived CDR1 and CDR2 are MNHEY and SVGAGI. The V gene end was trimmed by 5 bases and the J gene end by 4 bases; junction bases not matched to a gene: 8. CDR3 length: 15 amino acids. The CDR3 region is CASSRQGTTNQPQHF. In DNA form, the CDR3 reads TGTGCCAGCAGTAGACAGGGTACCACGAATCAGCCCCAGCATTTT.

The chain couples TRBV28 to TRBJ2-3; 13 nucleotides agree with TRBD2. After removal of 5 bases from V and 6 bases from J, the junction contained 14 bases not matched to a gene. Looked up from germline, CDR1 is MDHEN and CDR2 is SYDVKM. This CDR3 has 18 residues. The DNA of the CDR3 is TGTGCCAGCAGTCCGACTAGCGGGGGGCCACTAGCAGGGGATACGCAGTATTTT. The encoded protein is CASSPTSGGPLAGDTQYF.